The TCR beta chain under discussion was sequenced for a study of T cell responses to AZD1222 COVID-19 vaccine. General study findings and limits: The span of vaccine-associated CD4 TCRs extended across spike, with dominance at 160-218 and 743-854. At baseline, just five or six AZD1222 recipients tested seropositive. Without day 14 samples, only post-peak T cell repertoires were studied.

J was trimmed by 3 bases and V by 3 bases; bases with no gene match: 8. The CDR3 is 15 residues long. Per the germline V gene, CDR1 is SGHTA and CDR2 is FQGNSA. Some clones are missing from TCRdb's copy, which holds only in-frame ones; the method was immunoSEQ multiplex PCR. There are 100,000 or so clones in the sample; nearly 90% occur only once, and 2.5% to 3% lies in the top ten. For this clone: No antigen is known for it.

The source is an adult in good health. The V and J genes are TRBV7-2 and TRBJ2-7, with 7 bases lining up with TRBD1. The input for sequencing was peripheral blood, taken on day 0 of AZD1222 vaccination. The CDR3 here is CASSLERGPSYEQYF. CDR3 DNA sequence: TGTGCCAGCAGCTTGGAAAGGGGGCCGAGCTACGAGCAGTACTTC.